This T cell receptor beta chain was captured by sequencing in a study of blood T cells in healthy people across ages (dated by TCRdb to about 2015). For context, the study as a whole: In model experiments, template switching captured roughly one uniquely barcoded TCR beta cDNA molecule for every two T cells. Four age groups were formed from the donors: young (average around 15 years), middle-aged (more than 35), aged (approximately 60) and long-lived (more than 75). Using deep sequencing normalized with unique cDNA molecular identifiers, the study measured how TCR beta repertoire diversity changes with age. To avoid experimental bias, donors of different ages were distributed randomly across sequencing lanes. For two donors (one aged 18 to 30 and one aged 80 or older), the study analyzed two additional independent replicas of 1 million unique cDNA reads from the same blood draw.

As encoded in the germline V gene, CDR1 is SGDLS while CDR2 is YYNGEE. Here V drops 4 bases and J drops 0 bases, and the junction holds 9 bases not matched to any gene. From its cysteine to its phenylalanine, the CDR3 spans 16 amino acids. Only CDR3 DNA remains: 48 bases, in frame from the first base. Broad study findings and their caveats: There was a strong correlation between observed TCR beta diversity and the percentage of naive T cells measured by flow cytometry. The long-lived group showed more naive CD4+ T cells, fewer expanded clones and increased TCR diversity than the aged group, suggesting age selection. Donor CMV infection status was unknown, potentially confounding age-related changes in expanded clonotypes. Bulk unsorted PBMC profiling prevented conclusive comparison of naive and antigen-experienced compartments. As age increased, observed TCR beta diversity per million T cells dropped in a roughly linear way, and a significant reduction was already evident by age 40. Total diversity estimates from one million sequenced T cells were considered lower bounds and underestimates.

The library was obtained by 5' RACE. The sequencer was an Illumina HiSeq 2500. The second PCR ran for roughly 7 to 12 cycles and used a J-beta primer mix along with a sample-barcoded 5' primer. Each TCR beta cDNA molecule received a unique molecular identifier from a template-switch 5' adaptor carrying 12 random nucleotides. At least 3 million CDR3-containing paired-end reads were obtained from each sample. First-strand cDNA synthesis was performed from all RNA using the Mint cDNA synthesis kit, with priming by a TRBC-specific oligonucleotide. All cDNA was treated with uracil-DNA glycosylase and then went through a first 18-cycle PCR with the universal primers M1SS and BC2_uni_R. The original pipeline was this. Each sample was normalized by randomly selecting 1 million high-quality reads, each carrying a distinct molecular identifier. Reads sharing molecular identifiers were discarded rather than binned into consensus sequences. MiTCR, with a Q25 quality threshold and the strictest error-elimination algorithm, was used for CDR3 identification, clonotype clustering and error correction. A nonparametric unseen species model using Euler transformation provided a lower-bound estimate of total TCR beta diversity. TCRdb reworked the public reads: Q25 trimming with fastp, MiXCR clone assembly, productive beta chains retained. Each entry is one CDR3 protein sequence, shown with its most common DNA and genes. TCRdb assigned the V and J calls; the authors' analysis was not used. The sample table shows over 700,000 distinct CDR3 sequences, and about 53% are seen once. The ten top clones hold around 41% of the sample.

The approximately 41 donors, aged 6 to 90 years, were systemically healthy Caucasian individuals from Russia. Approximately 10 milliliters of peripheral blood were collected from each donor into EDTA-treated Vacutainer tubes. Ficoll-Paque density-gradient centrifugation was used to isolate PBMCs, with at least 7 million per sample. Trizol reagent was used to extract total RNA from PBMCs, with at least 6 micrograms per sample. The percentages of naive CD45RAhigh/CD27high T cells were determined by flow cytometry on a PBMC aliquot from every donor. Comments on this clonotype: What this receptor recognizes is not known. No base quality information exists; no much larger clone differs at one position.

The source material was blood. This TCR derives from a man older than 75 in good health. The rearranged segments are TRBV9 and TRBJ2-7; 8 nucleotides in the junction match TRBD2. Here the CDR3 is given as CASSPQVAGNSYEQYF. The nucleotide sequence is given as TGTGCCAGCAGCCCCCAGGTAGCGGGGAACTCCTACGAGCAGTACTTC.